The 31 T cell receptor beta chains below all came from one sample that was sequenced in a study of blood T cell repertoires in COVID-19. Libraries were prepared by immunoSEQ multiplex PCR; TCRdb keeps only in-frame clonotypes and omits some of them. The sample holds tens of thousands of clones, roughly 91% seen once. The sequenced sample was peripheral blood. The receptors come from a woman between 45 and 60 years old in a cohort sampled during active COVID-19.

J is TRBJ1-2 and V is TRBV9, with 8 bases that match TRBD1. The germline gives CDR1 SGDLS, CDR2 YYNGEE. The CDR3 runs to 15 residues. The V gene end was trimmed by 0 bases and the J gene end by 3 bases; junction bases not matched to a gene: 4. CDR3 residues: CASSVGQGKDYGYTF. The CDR3 DNA sequence: TGTGCCAGCAGCGTAGGACAGGGGAAGGACTATGGCTACACCTTC.

The V call is TRBV7-8, the J call TRBJ2-7, with TRBD2 identical over 9 bases. V gave up 5 bases and J gave up 5 bases; unmatched junction bases: 13. CDR1 and CDR2 from the germline V gene are SGHVS and FQNEAQ. The length of the CDR3 is 16 residues. The chain's CDR3 is CASSPRGRESINEQYF. The CDR3 nucleotides read TGTGCCAGCAGCCCACGCGGGAGGGAGTCGATAAACGAGCAGTACTTC.

V is TRBV28 and J is TRBJ1-6; TRBD1 is a possible D gene (6 bases). Germline V gene lookup returns CDR1 MDHEN and CDR2 SYDVKM. This CDR3 is built from 15 residues. Trimming took 4 bases from V and 10 from J, leaving 17 bases between them. The CDR3 region has the DNA TGTGCCAGCAGTTCTCTGACAGGAGTAAGGTCACCCCTCCACTTT. Amino acid sequence: CASSSLTGVRSPLHF.

This clone was observed a single time. CDR3 in amino acids: CASSSRTGVYEQYF. The CDR3 DNA reads TGTGCCAGCAGTTCACGGACAGGCGTCTACGAGCAGTACTTC. V and J are TRBV6-5 and TRBJ2-7; 7 nucleotides line up with TRBD1. With 4 bases clipped from V and 3 bases from J, the junction kept 6 bases outside the gene matches. Germline CDR1 is MNHEY and CDR2 is SVGAGI. This CDR3 region has 14 residues.

The chain uses TRBV5-5 and TRBJ2-7; D unresolved. The CDR3 extends over 14 amino acids. Per germline, CDR1 SGHKS and CDR2 YYEKEE (reference sequence). Trimming pared 0 bases from V and 6 bases from J, leaving 13 bases between. The CDR3 here is CASSLVQASREQYF. CDR3 DNA: TGTGCCAGCAGCTTGGTGCAGGCTTCGCGCGAGCAGTACTTC.

This chain connects TRBV11-3 to TRBJ2-6; D might be TRBD2 (5 bases). V shed 5 bases and J shed 0 bases, with 11 bases lying between them. CDR3 size: 16 residues. Germline CDR1 SGHNT, CDR2 YENEEA. CDR3 DNA sequence: TGTGCCAGCAGCACCCCCGGGGTCTCTGGGGCCAACGTCCTGACTTTC. It is translated as CASSTPGVSGANVLTF.

For this clone: A much larger clone sits a single nucleotide away, making a read error possible. The chain is built from TRBV6-2 or TRBV6-3 and TRBJ2-7, with a weak D call TRBD1 (6 bases). The CDR3 loop spans 14 amino acids. Germline V gives CDR1 MNHEY, CDR2 SVGEGT. As DNA, the CDR3 is TGTGCCGGCAGTTACTCACCGGGACAACCGGAGCAGTACTTC. It translates to CAGSYSPGQPEQYF.

The chain joins TRBV29-1 to TRBJ1-5, with TRBD1 matching 7 bases. This CDR3 comprises 14 residues. V lost 5 bases to trimming and J lost 3 bases; unmatched junction nucleotides: 7. The germline CDR1 and CDR2 sequences are SQVTM and ANQGSEA. CDR3 bases: TGCAGCGTTACGGGCACAGGGGACAATCAGCCCCAGCATTTT. Amino acid sequence: CSVTGTGDNQPQHF.

The chain uses TRBV5-5 and TRBJ1-1, with no clear D. This CDR3 contains 14 residues. Germline V lookup: CDR1 SGHKS, CDR2 YYEKEE (reference sequence). Trimming removed 4 bases at V and 1 base at J, with 11 bases between. This CDR3 is CASSGNSGNTEAFF. The CDR3 DNA follows: TGTGCCAGCAGCGGAAATAGCGGGAACACTGAAGCTTTCTTT.

The V call is TRBV3-1 (or the pseudogene TRBV3-2), the J call TRBJ2-5, with 8 bases identical to TRBD2. The CDR3 runs 16 residues. Germline V gene sequence: CDR1 LGHDT, CDR2 YNNKEL (reference sequence). J gave up 5 bases and V 0 bases, and 8 bases lay outside the gene matches. This CDR3 reads CASSQDRGGVQETQYF. CDR3 bases: TGTGCCAGCAGCCAAGATCGGGGGGGGGTTCAGGAGACCCAGTACTTC.

The J gene is TRBJ2-3, the V gene TRBV5-1; 8 nucleotides agree with TRBD2. Germline assignment: CDR1 SGHRS and CDR2 YFSETQ. V was pared by 5 bases and J by 6 bases, with 11 bases of the junction left unmatched. There are 15 residues in the CDR3. The CDR3 spells CASRSAGGATDTQYF. The CDR3 DNA sequence: TGCGCCAGCAGATCCGCCGGGGGGGCCACGGATACGCAGTATTTT. Based on the CDR3 plus reference TRBV5-1 and TRBJ2-3, the full variable domain is KAGVTQTPRYLIKTRGQQVTLSCSPISGHRSVSWYQQTPGQGLQFLFEYFSETQRNKGNFPGRFSGRQFSNSRSEMNVSTLELGDSALYLCASRSAGGATDTQYFGPGTRLTVL.

The chain combines TRBV19 with TRBJ1-5; 7 bases are a match to TRBD1. The ends lost 5 bases at V and 6 bases at J; junction bases unmatched: 13. The CDR3 runs to 16 residues. Germline V CDR1 and CDR2: LNHDA, SQIVND (reference sequence). The CDR3 region has the DNA TGTGCCAGTAGTTTCCAGGGGCAGGGGGTCGGTCAGCCCCAGCATTTT. Its protein is CASSFQGQGVGQPQHF.

V is TRBV6-5 and J is TRBJ1-1; 8 nucleotides align to TRBD1. Germline values: CDR1 MNHEY, CDR2 SVGAGI. J gave up 5 bases and V 8 bases, and 7 bases lay outside the gene matches. This CDR3 is 13 amino acids long. The CDR3 here is CASAGQGGTEAFF. CDR3 bases: TGTGCCAGCGCCGGACAGGGTGGAACTGAAGCTTTCTTT.

The rearrangement joins TRBV18 to TRBJ1-6; D possibly corresponds to TRBD1 (5 bases). Germline loops: CDR1 KGHSH, CDR2 LQKENI. Trimming left V 2 bases short and J 6 bases short, with 8 bases between. This CDR3 has 14 amino acids. The CDR3 nucleotides read TGTGCCAGCTCACCAGGACAAACTAATTCACCCCTCCACTTT. It is translated as CASSPGQTNSPLHF. The entire variable domain, with the rest obtained from reference TRBV18 and TRBJ1-6, is as follows: NAGVMQNPRHLVRRRGQEARLRCSPMKGHSHVYWYRQLPEEGLKFMVYLQKENIIDESGMPKERFSAEFPKEGPSILRIQQVVRGDSAAYFCASSPGQTNSPLHFGNGTRLTVT.

The chain joins TRBV6-5 to TRBJ2-7; 7 positions match TRBD1. This CDR3 is 14 amino acids long. CDR1 and CDR2 from the germline V gene are MNHEY and SVGAGI. The J segment lost 3 bases and the V segment lost 11 bases, leaving 13 bases of the junction unmatched. CDR3 residues: CASSPPGQLYEQYF. In DNA form, the CDR3 reads TGTGCCTCCTCCCCTCCGGGACAGCTCTACGAGCAGTACTTC.

The CDR3 DNA reads as TGTGCCAGCAGCCGCGACAGCCCGATTGAAAAACTGTTTTTT. Translation: CASSRDSPIEKLFF. The chain uses TRBV7-8 and TRBJ1-4, with D possibly matching TRBD1 (5 bases). Looked up from germline, CDR1 is SGHVS and CDR2 is FQNEAQ. Trimming shortened V by 5 bases and J by 7 bases, and 14 bases separated the two germline ends. There are 14 residues in the CDR3.

This clone was picked up one time. The chain joins TRBV7-9 to TRBJ2-7; D possibly corresponds to TRBD2 (7 bases). This CDR3 has 14 residues. V lost 5 bases and J lost 4, with 15 bases in between. CDR1 is SEHNR, CDR2 FQNEAQ, per germline (reference sequence). The CDR3, as DNA: TGTGCCAGCAGCGAAAGGGGGGGCAAATACGAGCAGTACTTC. It encodes CASSERGGKYEQYF.

This chain joins TRBV7-9 and TRBJ2-1, with a tentative D call TRBD2 (5 bases). This CDR3 spans 11 amino acids. The germline gives CDR1 SEHNR, CDR2 FQNEAQ (reference sequence). V was shortened by 8 bases and J by 8 bases, with 10 bases between the two germline ends. The CDR3 loop is CASRRGDEQFF. The CDR3 nucleotides read TGTGCCAGCCGACGGGGTGATGAGCAGTTCTTC.

The chain combines TRBV4-2 with TRBJ1-4; TRBD1 matches at 7 bases. The junction had 7 bases not matched to a gene; V was cut back by 2 bases and J by 4 bases. The CDR3 has 16 residues. Germline V CDR1 and CDR2: LGHNA, YNFKEQ. Here the CDR3 reads CASSQSEQGFNEKLFF. CDR3 nucleotides: TGTGCCAGCAGCCAATCAGAACAGGGGTTTAATGAAAAACTGTTTTTT.

V gene TRBV10-2 combines with J gene TRBJ2-7; 12 nucleotides line up with TRBD1. The germline gives CDR1 WSHSY, CDR2 SAAADI. CDR3 length: 22 amino acids. V trimming: 0 bases; J trimming: 1 base; junction bases outside the gene matches: 19. The CDR3 nucleotides read TGCGCCAGCAGTGAGTCGAAGCATGTGGGGGACAGGGGGCCAATATTATCCTACGAGCAGTACTTC. Protein product: CASSESKHVGDRGPILSYEQYF.

V is TRBV3-1 (or the pseudogene TRBV3-2) and J is TRBJ1-5; 7 bases match TRBD1. Losses at the gene ends were 5 bases for V and 0 bases for J; bases not matched to a gene: 4. Germline assignment: CDR1 LGHDT and CDR2 YNNKEL (reference sequence). CDR3 length: 15 amino acids. CDR3 DNA sequence: TGTGCCAGCAGCGCCAGGGGGAATAGCAATCAGCCCCAGCATTTT. Amino acids: CASSARGNSNQPQHF.

The chain joins TRBV10-3 to TRBJ2-1, with D perhaps matching TRBD2 (7 bases). This CDR3 is built from 13 residues. V lost 7 bases, J lost 8 bases, and 15 bases lay in between. In germline, CDR1 is ENHRY, CDR2 SYGVKD. The CDR3 is CAIKSGGNDEQFF. The CDR3 nucleotides read TGTGCCATCAAGTCGGGGGGCAACGATGAGCAGTTCTTC.

The chain carries TRBV9 and TRBJ2-1; the D gene is possibly TRBD1 (5 bases). The CDR3 covers 14 residues. The ends were cut back, 0 bases at V and 8 bases at J, with 12 bases in the middle. Germline CDR1 is SGDLS and CDR2 is YYNGEE. CDR3 amino acids: CASSVAQGTDEQFF. The CDR3 coding sequence is TGTGCCAGCAGCGTAGCGCAGGGTACAGATGAGCAGTTCTTC.

The V and J genes are TRBV4-2 and TRBJ2-1; 8 bases map to TRBD2. The J segment lost 8 bases and the V segment lost 1 base, leaving 10 bases of the junction unmatched. This CDR3 region has 16 residues. Germline V CDR1 and CDR2: LGHNA, YNFKEQ. The CDR3 nucleotides are TGTGCCAGCAGCCAAGGGCGGGAGGCTAGTTGGCATGAGCAGTTCTTC. Translated, it gives CASSQGREASWHEQFF.

The chain recombines TRBV6-6 with TRBJ2-3; 8 nucleotides line up with TRBD1. Trimming at V came to 4 bases and at J to 4 bases, leaving 7 bases not matched to a gene. The CDR3 contains 15 residues. Germline CDR1 reads MNHNY; CDR2 reads SVGAGI (reference sequence). Here the CDR3 reads CASSSSLQGADTQYF. The DNA for the CDR3 is TGTGCCAGCAGTTCATCCTTACAGGGGGCAGATACGCAGTATTTT.

V and J are TRBV5-1 and TRBJ2-7; D perhaps matches TRBD1 (5 bases). The V end lost 2 bases, the J end lost 0 bases, and 12 bases lay between the germline ends. The length of the CDR3 is 15 residues. The germline V gene has CDR1 SGHRS and CDR2 YFSETQ. The CDR3 here is CASSFGQGLSYEQYF. The DNA of the CDR3 is TGCGCCAGCAGCTTTGGGCAGGGCCTCTCCTACGAGCAGTACTTC.

The chain uses TRBV6-5 and TRBJ1-2; D is possibly TRBD1 (6 bases). This CDR3 is 14 amino acids long. V shed 5 bases and J shed 6 bases, with 16 bases lying between them. Germline V gives CDR1 MNHEY, CDR2 SVGAGI. The DNA for the CDR3 is TGTGCCAGCAGTCCTACCGGGGGGCGGGATGGCTACACCTTC. It yields the protein CASSPTGGRDGYTF.

The chain recombines TRBV6-6 with TRBJ2-2, with 7 positions matching TRBD1. The CDR3 runs to 15 residues. Germline loops: CDR1 MNHNY, CDR2 SVGAGI (reference sequence). Trimming cost V 0 bases and J 5 bases; bases outside gene matches: 3. The CDR3 sequence: CASSYSRQGTGELFF. CDR3 sequence (DNA): TGTGCCAGCAGTTACTCCCGACAGGGTACCGGGGAGCTGTTTTTT.

The rearrangement uses TRBV19 and TRBJ1-2; no definite D call. Between the trimmed V and J ends, which lost 3 bases and 4 bases, there was a span of 18 bases. CDR1 and CDR2 from the germline V gene are LNHDA and SQIVND (reference sequence). The CDR3 has 16 residues. CDR3 DNA sequence: TGTGCCAGTAGTATTAATCTGTTGAGGATTCGCTATGGCTACACCTTC. This codes for CASSINLLRIRYGYTF.

This sequence joins TRBV6-5 and TRBJ1-1; D gene unclear. CDR1 MNHEY and CDR2 SVGAGI come from the germline V gene. The CDR3 spans 15 residues. Between the trimmed V and J ends, which lost 0 bases and 1 base, there was a span of 9 bases. CDR3 residues: CASSYSVAGNTEAFF. DNA for the CDR3: TGTGCCAGCAGTTACTCCGTCGCAGGGAACACTGAAGCTTTCTTT.

The chain links TRBV5-8 to TRBJ2-3; 12 nucleotides align to TRBD2. V was pared by 5 bases and J by 1 base, with 5 bases of the junction left unmatched. CDR3 length: 16 residues. Germline values: CDR1 SGHTS, CDR2 YDEGEE. The CDR3 protein is CASSPRTSGGTDTQYF. CDR3 nucleotide sequence: TGTGCCAGCAGTCCTAGGACTAGCGGGGGCACAGATACGCAGTATTTT.